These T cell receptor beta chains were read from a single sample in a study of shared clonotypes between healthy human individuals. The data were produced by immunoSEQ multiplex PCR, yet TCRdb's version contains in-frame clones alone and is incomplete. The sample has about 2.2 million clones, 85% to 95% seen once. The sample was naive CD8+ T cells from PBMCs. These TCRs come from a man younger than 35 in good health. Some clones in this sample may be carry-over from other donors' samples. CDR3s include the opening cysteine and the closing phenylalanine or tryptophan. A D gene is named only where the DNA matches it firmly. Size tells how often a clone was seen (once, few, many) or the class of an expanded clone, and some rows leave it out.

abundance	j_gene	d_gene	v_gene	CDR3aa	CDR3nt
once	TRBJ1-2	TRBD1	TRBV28	CASSSPEDRGTGYTF	TGTGCCAGCAGTTCACCAGAGGACAGGGGTACAGGCTACACCTTC
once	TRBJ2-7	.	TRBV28	CASSSPRASDSYEQYF	TGTGCCAGCAGCTCCCCGAGGGCATCAGACTCCTACGAGCAGTACTTC
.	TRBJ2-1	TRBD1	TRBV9	CASSVGGQGQMNEQFF	TGTGCCAGCAGCGTAGGCGGACAGGGGCAAATGAATGAGCAGTTCTTC
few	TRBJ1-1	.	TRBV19	CATTLHMVGTEAFF	TGTGCCACCACACTTCACATGGTGGGGACTGAAGCTTTCTTT
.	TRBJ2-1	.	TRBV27	CASSLGSSGNEQFF	TGTGCCAGCAGCCTCGGGAGTTCCGGCAATGAGCAGTTCTTC
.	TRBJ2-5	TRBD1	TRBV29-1	CSVAGQGQRETQYF	TGCAGCGTCGCCGGACAGGGGCAAAGGGAGACCCAGTACTTC
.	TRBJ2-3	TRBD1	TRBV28	CASSFPSPPWDRDMNGNTQYF	TGTGCCAGCAGTTTTCCCTCCCCCCCCTGGGACAGGGATATGAATGGGAATACGCAGTATTTT
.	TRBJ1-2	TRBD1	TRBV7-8	CASSLYRTGGPDGYTF	TGTGCCAGCAGCTTATATCGGACAGGGGGGCCGGATGGCTACACCTTC
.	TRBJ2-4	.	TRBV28	CASSSHLEVLAKNIQYF	TGTGCCAGCAGTTCCCATTTGGAAGTTCTAGCCAAAAACATTCAGTACTTC
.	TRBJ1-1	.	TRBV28	CASSGEWNTEAFF	TGTGCCAGCAGCGGGGAATGGAACACTGAAGCTTTCTTT
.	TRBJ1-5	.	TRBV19	CASSIGAGRQPQHF	TGTGCCAGTAGTATAGGGGCAGGGCGTCAGCCCCAGCATTTT
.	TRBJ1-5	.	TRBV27	CASSPSAGEDNQPQHF	TGTGCCAGCAGTCCCTCAGCGGGGGAGGACAATCAGCCCCAGCATTTT
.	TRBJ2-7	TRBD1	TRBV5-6	CASVLEGQGRWYEQYF	TGTGCCAGCGTATTAGAGGGACAGGGAAGATGGTACGAGCAGTACTTC
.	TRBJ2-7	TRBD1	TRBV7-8	CASSLTGGYEQYF	TGTGCCAGCAGTTTAACAGGGGGCTACGAGCAGTACTTC
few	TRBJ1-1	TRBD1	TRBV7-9	CASSLRGGGNTEAFF	TGTGCCAGCAGCTTACGAGGGGGCGGAAACACTGAAGCTTTCTTT
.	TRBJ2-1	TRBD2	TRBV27	CASSLILALGYNEQFF	TGTGCCAGCAGTTTAATACTAGCGCTTGGGTACAATGAGCAGTTCTTC
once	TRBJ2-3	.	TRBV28	CASSQRYGASTDTQYF	TGTGCCAGCAGCCAACGCTACGGGGCTAGCACAGATACGCAGTATTTT
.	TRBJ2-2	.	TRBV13	CASSDDTGELFF	TGTGCCAGCAGCGATGACACCGGGGAGCTGTTTTTT
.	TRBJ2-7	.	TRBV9	CASSVGKGRPDEQYF	TGTGCCAGCAGCGTAGGAAAAGGCAGGCCCGACGAGCAGTACTTC
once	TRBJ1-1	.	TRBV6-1	CASSENRVTEAFF	TGTGCCAGCAGTGAAAACAGGGTCACTGAAGCTTTCTTT
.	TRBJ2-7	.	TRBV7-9	CASSHPNVEYYEQYF	TGTGCCAGCAGCCACCCCAATGTGGAATACTACGAGCAGTACTTC
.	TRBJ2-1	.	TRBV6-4	CASSDSGLPTGEQFF	TGTGCCAGCAGTGACTCGGGACTCCCCACGGGCGAGCAGTTCTTC
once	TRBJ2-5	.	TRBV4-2	CASSQDQSSPPGETQYF	TGTGCCAGCAGCCAAGATCAGTCTAGTCCCCCGGGGGAGACCCAGTACTTC
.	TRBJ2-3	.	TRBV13	CASSVPTGDTQYF	TGTGCCAGCAGCGTCCCGACTGGAGATACGCAGTATTTT
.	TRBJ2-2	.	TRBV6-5	CASSSGDTNTGELFF	TGTGCCAGCAGTTCTGGGGACACGAACACCGGGGAGCTGTTTTTT
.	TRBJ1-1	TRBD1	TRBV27	CASSLRQGGTEAFF	TGTGCCAGCAGTTTACGACAGGGTGGCACTGAAGCTTTCTTT
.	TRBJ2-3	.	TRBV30	CAWIGAQFTDTQYF	TGTGCCTGGATTGGGGCCCAGTTCACAGATACGCAGTATTTT
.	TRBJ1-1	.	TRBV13	CASSLGGQGTEAFF	TGTGCCAGCAGCTTAGGGGGGCAGGGGACTGAAGCTTTCTTT
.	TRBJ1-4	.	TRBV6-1	CASSDLTGSNEKLFF	TGTGCCAGCAGTGACCTAACAGGTTCTAATGAAAAACTGTTTTTT
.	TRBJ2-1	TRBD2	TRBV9	CASSGTSGSSYNEQFF	TGTGCCAGCAGTGGGACTAGCGGGTCCTCCTACAATGAGCAGTTCTTC
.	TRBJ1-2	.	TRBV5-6	CASSLEGLSYGYTF	TGTGCCAGCAGCTTGGAGGGGCTGAGCTATGGCTACACCTTC
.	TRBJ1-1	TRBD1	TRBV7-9	CASEGARGEAFF	TGTGCCAGCGAGGGGGCGCGGGGGGAAGCTTTCTTT
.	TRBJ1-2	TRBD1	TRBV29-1	CSVEGKGAENYGYTF	TGCAGCGTTGAGGGGAAGGGGGCTGAGAACTATGGCTACACCTTC
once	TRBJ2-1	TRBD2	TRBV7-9	CASSFLAGGLKQFF	TGTGCCAGCAGCTTTTTGGCGGGAGGCCTCAAGCAGTTCTTC
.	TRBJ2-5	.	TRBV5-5	CASSQQGVETQYF	TGTGCCAGCAGCCAACAGGGCGTAGAGACCCAGTACTTC
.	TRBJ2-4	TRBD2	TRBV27	CASSLGPRREGQENIQYF	TGTGCCAGCAGTCTCGGTCCTCGGCGGGAGGGCCAAGAAAACATTCAGTACTTC
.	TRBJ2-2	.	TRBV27	CASSGGPNTGELFF	TGTGCCAGCAGTGGGGGTCCAAACACCGGGGAGCTGTTTTTT
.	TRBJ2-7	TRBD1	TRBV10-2	CATNNRQGASYEQYF	TGCGCCACCAACAACCGACAGGGGGCGAGCTACGAGCAGTACTTC
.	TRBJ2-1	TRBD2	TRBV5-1	CASGPEREGYHNEQFF	TGCGCCAGCGGTCCGGAGCGGGAGGGTTACCACAATGAGCAGTTCTTC
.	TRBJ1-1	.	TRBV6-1	CASSAYRVTDTEAFF	TGTGCCAGCAGTGCCTACAGGGTTACGGACACTGAAGCTTTCTTT
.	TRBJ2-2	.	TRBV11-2	CASSPSTGVPGELFF	TGTGCCAGCAGCCCCTCCACTGGGGTTCCCGGGGAGCTGTTTTTT
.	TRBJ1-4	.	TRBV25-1	CASSEGARDEKLFF	TGTGCCAGCAGTGAGGGGGCTAGGGATGAAAAACTGTTTTTT
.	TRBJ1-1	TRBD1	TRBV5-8	CASSWEGTVGNTEAFF	TGTGCCAGCAGCTGGGAGGGGACAGTTGGGAACACTGAAGCTTTCTTT
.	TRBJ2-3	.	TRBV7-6	CASSPWEDTQYF	TGTGCCAGCAGCCCCTGGGAAGATACGCAGTATTTT
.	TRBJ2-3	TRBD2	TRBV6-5	CATFSGRANTQYF	TGTGCCACCTTTAGCGGGAGGGCGAATACGCAGTATTTT
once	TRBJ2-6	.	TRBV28	CASISPSGANVLTF	TGTGCCAGCATTAGCCCCTCTGGGGCCAACGTCCTGACTTTC
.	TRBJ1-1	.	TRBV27	CASSPRVMNTEAFF	TGTGCCAGCAGCCCCCGGGTCATGAACACTGAAGCTTTCTTT
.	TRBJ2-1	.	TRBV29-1	CSANPRGRGNEQFF	TGCAGCGCCAATCCCCGTGGAAGAGGGAATGAGCAGTTCTTC
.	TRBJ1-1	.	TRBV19	CASSVSGEAFF	TGTGCCAGTAGTGTATCGGGGGAAGCTTTCTTT
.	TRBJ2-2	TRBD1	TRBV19	CASSLGQGAFGELFF	TGTGCCAGTAGCCTAGGACAGGGGGCTTTCGGGGAGCTGTTTTTT
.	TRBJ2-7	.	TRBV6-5	CASSLTETYEQYF	TGTGCCAGCAGCTTGACAGAAACCTACGAGCAGTACTTC
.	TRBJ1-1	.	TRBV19	CASSPIRGPLNTEAFF	TGTGCCAGTAGTCCAATCAGGGGACCCTTGAACACTGAAGCTTTCTTT
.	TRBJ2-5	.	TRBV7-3	CASSLSLSETQYF	TGTGCCAGCAGCTTATCCCTTTCCGAGACCCAGTACTTC
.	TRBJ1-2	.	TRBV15	CATSRDRLATHGYTF	TGTGCCACCAGCAGAGATCGGTTGGCGACCCATGGCTACACCTTC
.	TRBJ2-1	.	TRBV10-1	CASSDPDVGKVNEQFF	TGCGCCAGCAGTGACCCTGATGTAGGGAAGGTCAATGAGCAGTTCTTC
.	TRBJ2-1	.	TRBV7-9	CASSFQDELYNEQFF	TGTGCCAGCAGCTTCCAGGACGAGCTCTACAATGAGCAGTTCTTC
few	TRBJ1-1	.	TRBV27	CASSSSVRTEAFF	TGTGCCAGCAGTTCATCGGTACGCACTGAAGCTTTCTTT
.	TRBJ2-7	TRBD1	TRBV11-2	CASSLDWHRGIEEYF	TGTGCCAGCAGCTTAGATTGGCACAGGGGAATTGAGGAGTACTTC
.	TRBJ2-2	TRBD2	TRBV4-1	CASSQAASSGRVHGELFF	TGCGCCAGCAGCCAAGCCGCTAGTAGCGGGAGGGTCCACGGGGAGCTGTTTTTT